This TCR beta chain is drawn from a study of cytomegalovirus exposure and HLA in healthy donors. Study background: Sequencing of about 179 million T cells in an earlier analysis found around 100 million unique TCR beta sequences. Study-wide findings and caveats: Most of the TCR beta V segments (in an earlier analysis) were productive either about 87% or about 30% of the time.

The primer mix had 60 Vbeta and 13 Jbeta primers. The data were produced by immunoSEQ multiplex PCR, yet TCRdb's version contains in-frame clones alone and is incomplete. Of 250,000 or so clones listed, about nine tenths are singletons. Each of the donors was a healthy bone marrow donor. As for this clone: Its antigen is as yet unknown.

Germline V gives CDR1 ENHRY, CDR2 SYGVKD. CDR3 length equals 13 residues. J was trimmed by 5 bases and V by 10 bases; bases with no gene match: 11. The genes are TRBV10-3 and TRBJ2-7, with 7 bases that match TRBD1. This receptor was taken from a girl aged 2 to 9 in good health and CMV-seronegative. Sample: PBMCs. CDR3 in DNA: TGTGCCACCACAGGACAGGTCCCCCACGAGCAGTACTTC. Amino acid sequence: CATTGQVPHEQYF.